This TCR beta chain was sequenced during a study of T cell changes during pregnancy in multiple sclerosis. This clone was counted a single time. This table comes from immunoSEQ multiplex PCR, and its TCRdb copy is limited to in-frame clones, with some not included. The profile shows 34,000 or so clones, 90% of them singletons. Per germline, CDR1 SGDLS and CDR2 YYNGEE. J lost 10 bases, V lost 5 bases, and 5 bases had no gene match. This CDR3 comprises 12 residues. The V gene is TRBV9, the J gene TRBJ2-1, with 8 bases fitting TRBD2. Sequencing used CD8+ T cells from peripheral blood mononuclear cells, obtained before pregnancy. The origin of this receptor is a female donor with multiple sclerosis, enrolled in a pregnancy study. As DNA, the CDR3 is TGTGCCAGCAGTCATACTAGCGGCGAGCAGTTCTTC. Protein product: CASSHTSGEQFF.